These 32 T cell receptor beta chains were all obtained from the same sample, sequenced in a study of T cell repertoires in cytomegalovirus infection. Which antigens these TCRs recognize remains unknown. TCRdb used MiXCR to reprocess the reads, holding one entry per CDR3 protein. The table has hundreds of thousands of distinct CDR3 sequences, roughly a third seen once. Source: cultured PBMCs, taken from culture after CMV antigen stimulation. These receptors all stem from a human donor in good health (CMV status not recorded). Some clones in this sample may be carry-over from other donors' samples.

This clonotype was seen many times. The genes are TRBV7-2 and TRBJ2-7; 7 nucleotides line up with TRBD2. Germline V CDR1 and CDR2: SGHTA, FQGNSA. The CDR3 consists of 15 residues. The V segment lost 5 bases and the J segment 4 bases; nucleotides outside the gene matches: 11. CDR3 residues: CASSHRGGVGYEQYF. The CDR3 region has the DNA TGTGCCAGCAGCCATCGGGGAGGGGTCGGGTACGAGCAGTACTTC.

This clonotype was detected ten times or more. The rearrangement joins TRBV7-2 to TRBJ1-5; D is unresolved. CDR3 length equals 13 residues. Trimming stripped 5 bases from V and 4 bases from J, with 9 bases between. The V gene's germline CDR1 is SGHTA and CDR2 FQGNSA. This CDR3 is CASSTDGNQPQHF. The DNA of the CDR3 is TGTGCCAGCAGCACTGACGGGAATCAGCCCCAGCATTTT. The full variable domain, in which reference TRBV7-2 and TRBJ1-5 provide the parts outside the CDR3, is GAGVSQSPSNKVTEKGKDVELRCDPISGHTALYWYRQSLGQGLEFLIYFQGNSAPDKSGLPSDRFSAERTGGSVSTLTIQRTQQEDSAVYLCASSTDGNQPQHFGDGTRLSIL.

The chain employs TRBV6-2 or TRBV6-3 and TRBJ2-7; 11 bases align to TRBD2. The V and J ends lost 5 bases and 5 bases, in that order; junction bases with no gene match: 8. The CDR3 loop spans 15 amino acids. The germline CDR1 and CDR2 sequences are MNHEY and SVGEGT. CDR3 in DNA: TGTGCCAGCAGTGTAGCGGGAGGGACGTCCAACGAGCAGTACTTC. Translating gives CASSVAGGTSNEQYF.

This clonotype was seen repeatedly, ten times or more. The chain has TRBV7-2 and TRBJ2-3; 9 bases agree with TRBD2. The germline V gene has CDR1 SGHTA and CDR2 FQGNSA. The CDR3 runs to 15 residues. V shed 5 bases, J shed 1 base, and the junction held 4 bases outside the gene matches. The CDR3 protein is CASSPSGVRTDTQYF. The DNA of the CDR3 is TGTGCCAGCAGCCCTAGCGGGGTCCGCACAGATACGCAGTATTTT.

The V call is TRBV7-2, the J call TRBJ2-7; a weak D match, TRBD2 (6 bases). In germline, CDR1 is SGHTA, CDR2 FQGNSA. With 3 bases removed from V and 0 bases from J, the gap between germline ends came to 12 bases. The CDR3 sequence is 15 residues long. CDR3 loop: CASSLAVGGSYEQYF. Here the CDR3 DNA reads TGTGCCAGCAGCTTGGCCGTCGGGGGCTCCTACGAGCAGTACTTC.

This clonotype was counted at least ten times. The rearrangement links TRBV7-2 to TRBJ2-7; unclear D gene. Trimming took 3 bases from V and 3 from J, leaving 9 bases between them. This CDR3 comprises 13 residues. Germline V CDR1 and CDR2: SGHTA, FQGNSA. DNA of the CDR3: TGTGCCAGCAGCTTGAGATCTTACTACGAGCAGTACTTC. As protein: CASSLRSYYEQYF.

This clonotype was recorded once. The CDR3 here is CASKKWGMYEQYF. The CDR3 DNA reads as TGTGCCAGTAAAAAGTGGGGAATGTACGAGCAGTACTTC. The rearrangement uses TRBV19 and TRBJ2-7; D gene ambiguous. Trimming removed 7 bases from V and 4 bases from J, with 14 bases in between. The CDR3 length is 13 residues. Germline CDR1 reads LNHDA; CDR2 reads SQIVND (reference sequence).

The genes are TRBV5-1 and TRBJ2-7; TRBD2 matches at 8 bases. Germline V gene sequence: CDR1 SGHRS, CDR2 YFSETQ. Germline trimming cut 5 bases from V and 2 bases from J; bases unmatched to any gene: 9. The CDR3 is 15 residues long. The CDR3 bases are TGCGCCAGCAGGTCCACTAGCGGCCTCACCTACGAGCAGTACTTC. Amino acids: CASRSTSGLTYEQYF.

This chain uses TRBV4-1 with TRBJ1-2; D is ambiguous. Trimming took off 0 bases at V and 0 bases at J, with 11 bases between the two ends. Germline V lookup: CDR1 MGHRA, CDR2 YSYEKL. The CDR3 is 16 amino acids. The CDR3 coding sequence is TGCGCCAGCAGCCAAGAATCCCTCCAGTCTAACTATGGCTACACCTTC. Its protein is CASSQESLQSNYGYTF.

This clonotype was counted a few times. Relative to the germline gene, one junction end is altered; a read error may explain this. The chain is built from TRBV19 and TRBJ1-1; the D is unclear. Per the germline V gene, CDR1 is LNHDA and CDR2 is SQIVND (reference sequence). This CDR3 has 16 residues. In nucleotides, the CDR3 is TGTGCCAGCAGTAGAGGGTTAAGTCAGGAAAACACTGAAGCTTTCTTT. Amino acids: CASSRGLSQENTEAFF.

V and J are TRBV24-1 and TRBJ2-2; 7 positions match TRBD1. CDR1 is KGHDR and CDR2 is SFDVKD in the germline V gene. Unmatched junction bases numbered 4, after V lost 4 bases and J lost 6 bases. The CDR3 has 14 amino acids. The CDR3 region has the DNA TGTGCCACCAGTGAACCCGACAGGGCCGGGGAGCTGTTTTTT. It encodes CATSEPDRAGELFF.

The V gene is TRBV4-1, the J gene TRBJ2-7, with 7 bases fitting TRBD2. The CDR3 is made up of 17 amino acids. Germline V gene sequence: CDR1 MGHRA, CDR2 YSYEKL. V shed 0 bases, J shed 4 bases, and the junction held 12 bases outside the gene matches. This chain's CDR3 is CASSQEIGSGAGYEQYF. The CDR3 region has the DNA TGCGCCAGCAGCCAAGAAATCGGAAGCGGGGCGGGGTACGAGCAGTACTTC.

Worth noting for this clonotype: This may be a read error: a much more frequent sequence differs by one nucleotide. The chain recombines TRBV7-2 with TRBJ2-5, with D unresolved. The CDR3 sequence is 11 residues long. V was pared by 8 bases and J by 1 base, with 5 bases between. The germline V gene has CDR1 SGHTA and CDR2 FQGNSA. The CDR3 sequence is CASAIQETQYF. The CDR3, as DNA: TGTGCCAGCGCCATCCAAGAGACCCAGTACTTC.

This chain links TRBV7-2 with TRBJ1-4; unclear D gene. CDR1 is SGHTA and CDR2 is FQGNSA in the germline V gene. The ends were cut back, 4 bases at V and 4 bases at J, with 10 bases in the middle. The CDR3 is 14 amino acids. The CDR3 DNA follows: TGTGCCAGCAGCTCCGGGAACTTTAATGAAAAACTGTTTTTT. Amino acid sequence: CASSSGNFNEKLFF. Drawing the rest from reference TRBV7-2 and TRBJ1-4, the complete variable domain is GAGVSQSPSNKVTEKGKDVELRCDPISGHTALYWYRQSLGQGLEFLIYFQGNSAPDKSGLPSDRFSAERTGGSVSTLTIQRTQQEDSAVYLCASSSGNFNEKLFFGSGTQLSVL.

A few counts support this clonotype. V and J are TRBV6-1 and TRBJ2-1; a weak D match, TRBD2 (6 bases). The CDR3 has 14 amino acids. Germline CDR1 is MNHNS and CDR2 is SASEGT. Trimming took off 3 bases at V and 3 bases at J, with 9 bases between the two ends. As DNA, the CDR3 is TGTGCCAGCAGTGAGGGAGGCCGCTACAATGAGCAGTTCTTC. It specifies CASSEGGRYNEQFF.

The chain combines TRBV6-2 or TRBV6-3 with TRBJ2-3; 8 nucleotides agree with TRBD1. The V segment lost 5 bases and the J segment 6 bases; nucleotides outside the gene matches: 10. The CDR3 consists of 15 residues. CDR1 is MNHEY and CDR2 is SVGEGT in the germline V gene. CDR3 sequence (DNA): TGTGCCAGCAGTCGCGACAGGGGTCCGTGGGATACGCAGTATTTT. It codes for CASSRDRGPWDTQYF.

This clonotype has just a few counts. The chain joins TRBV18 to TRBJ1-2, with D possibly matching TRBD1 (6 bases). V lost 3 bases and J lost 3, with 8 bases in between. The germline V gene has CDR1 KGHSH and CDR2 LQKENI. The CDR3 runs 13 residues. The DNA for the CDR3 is TGTGCCAGCTCACCCGAGGGGGACTATGGCTACACCTTC. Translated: CASSPEGDYGYTF.

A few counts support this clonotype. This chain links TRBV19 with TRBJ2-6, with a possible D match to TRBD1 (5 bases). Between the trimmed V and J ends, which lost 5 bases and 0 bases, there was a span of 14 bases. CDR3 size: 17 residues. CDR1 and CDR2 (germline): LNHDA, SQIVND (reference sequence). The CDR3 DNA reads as TGTGCCAGTAGTCCCCAACTCGACAGCTCTGGGGCCAACGTCCTGACTTTC. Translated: CASSPQLDSSGANVLTF.

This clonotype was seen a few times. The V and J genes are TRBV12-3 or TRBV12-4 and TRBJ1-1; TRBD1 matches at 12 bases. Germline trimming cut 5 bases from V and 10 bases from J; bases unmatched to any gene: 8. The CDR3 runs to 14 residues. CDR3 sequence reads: CASSARDRGQVAFF. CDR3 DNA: TGTGCCAGCAGTGCACGGGACAGGGGGCAGGTAGCTTTCTTT.

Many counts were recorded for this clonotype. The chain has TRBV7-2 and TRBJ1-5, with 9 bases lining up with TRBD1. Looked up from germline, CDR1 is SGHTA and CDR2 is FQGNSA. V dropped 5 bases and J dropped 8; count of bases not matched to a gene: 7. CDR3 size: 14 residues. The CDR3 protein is CASSITGGGEPQHF. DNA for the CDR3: TGTGCCAGCAGCATAACAGGGGGCGGTGAGCCCCAGCATTTT.

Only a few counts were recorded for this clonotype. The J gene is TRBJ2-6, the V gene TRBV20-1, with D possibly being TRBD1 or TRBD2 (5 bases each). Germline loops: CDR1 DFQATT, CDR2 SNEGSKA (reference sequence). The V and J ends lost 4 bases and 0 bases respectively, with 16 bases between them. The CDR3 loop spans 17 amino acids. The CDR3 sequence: CSAKEPGPSSGANVLTF. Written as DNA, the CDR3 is TGCAGTGCTAAAGAACCGGGACCTAGCTCTGGGGCCAACGTCCTGACTTTC.

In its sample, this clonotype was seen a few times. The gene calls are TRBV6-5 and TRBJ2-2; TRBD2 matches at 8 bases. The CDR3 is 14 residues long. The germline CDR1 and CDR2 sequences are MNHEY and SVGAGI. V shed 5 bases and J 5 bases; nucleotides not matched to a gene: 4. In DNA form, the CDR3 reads TGTGCCAGCAGTCACCGGGGGGGTACCGGGGAGCTGTTTTTT. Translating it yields CASSHRGGTGELFF.

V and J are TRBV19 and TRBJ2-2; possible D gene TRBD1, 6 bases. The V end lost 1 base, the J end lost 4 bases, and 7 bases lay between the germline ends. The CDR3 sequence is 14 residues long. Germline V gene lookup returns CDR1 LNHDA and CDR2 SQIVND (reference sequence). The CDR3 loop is CASSIVGGTGELFF. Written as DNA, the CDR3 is TGTGCCAGTAGTATAGTAGGGGGCACCGGGGAGCTGTTTTTT.

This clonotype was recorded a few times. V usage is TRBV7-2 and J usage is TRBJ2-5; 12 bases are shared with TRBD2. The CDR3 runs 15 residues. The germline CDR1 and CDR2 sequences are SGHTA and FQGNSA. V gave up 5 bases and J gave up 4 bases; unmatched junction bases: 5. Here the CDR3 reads CASSPQTSGRETQYF. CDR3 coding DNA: TGTGCCAGCAGCCCACAGACTAGCGGGAGAGAGACCCAGTACTTC.

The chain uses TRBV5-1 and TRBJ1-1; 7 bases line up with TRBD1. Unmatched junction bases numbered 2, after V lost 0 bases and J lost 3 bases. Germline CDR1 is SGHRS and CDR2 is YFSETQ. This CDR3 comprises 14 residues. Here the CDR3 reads CASSLVRGYTEAFF. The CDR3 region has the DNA TGCGCCAGCAGCTTGGTCAGGGGGTACACTGAAGCTTTCTTT.

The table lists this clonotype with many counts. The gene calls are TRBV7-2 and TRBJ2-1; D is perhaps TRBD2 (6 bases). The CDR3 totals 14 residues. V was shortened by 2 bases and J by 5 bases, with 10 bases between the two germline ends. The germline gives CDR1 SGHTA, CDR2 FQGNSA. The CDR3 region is CASSLRLANNEQFF. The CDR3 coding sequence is TGTGCCAGCAGCTTAAGGCTAGCGAACAATGAGCAGTTCTTC.

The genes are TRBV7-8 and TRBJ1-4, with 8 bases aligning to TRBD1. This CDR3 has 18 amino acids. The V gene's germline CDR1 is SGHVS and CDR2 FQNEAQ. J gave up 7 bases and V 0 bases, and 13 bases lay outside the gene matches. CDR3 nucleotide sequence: TGTGCCAGCAGCTTAGCGCGGCAGGGGGCCCTTGTAGCTGAAAAACTGTTTTTT. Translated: CASSLARQGALVAEKLFF.

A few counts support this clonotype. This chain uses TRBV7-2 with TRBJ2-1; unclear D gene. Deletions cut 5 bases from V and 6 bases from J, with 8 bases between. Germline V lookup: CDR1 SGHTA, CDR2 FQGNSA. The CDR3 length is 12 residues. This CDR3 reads CASSPVGNEQFF. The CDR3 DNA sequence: TGTGCCAGCAGCCCGGTGGGCAATGAGCAGTTCTTC.

CDR3 region: CASKGGGYSGNTIYF. The CDR3 nucleotides read TGTGCCAGCAAGGGCGGGGGATACTCTGGAAACACCATATATTTT. This chain links TRBV7-2 with TRBJ1-3, with D perhaps matching TRBD1 (5 bases). This CDR3 has 15 residues. Germline V gives CDR1 SGHTA, CDR2 FQGNSA. Trimming stripped 7 bases from V and 0 bases from J, with 13 bases between.

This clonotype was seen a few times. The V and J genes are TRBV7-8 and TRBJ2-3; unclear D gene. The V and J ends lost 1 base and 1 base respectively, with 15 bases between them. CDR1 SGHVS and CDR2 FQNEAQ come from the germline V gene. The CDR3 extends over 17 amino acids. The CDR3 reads CASSLDGLGVRTDTQYF. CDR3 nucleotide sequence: TGTGCCAGCAGCTTAGATGGATTAGGCGTTCGCACAGATACGCAGTATTTT.

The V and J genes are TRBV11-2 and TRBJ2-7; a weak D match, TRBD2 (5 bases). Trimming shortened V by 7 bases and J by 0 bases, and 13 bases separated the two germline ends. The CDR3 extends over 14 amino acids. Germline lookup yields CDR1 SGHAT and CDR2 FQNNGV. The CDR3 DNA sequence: TGTGCCAGCAACCAAATACTAGGCTCCTACGAGCAGTACTTC. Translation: CASNQILGSYEQYF.

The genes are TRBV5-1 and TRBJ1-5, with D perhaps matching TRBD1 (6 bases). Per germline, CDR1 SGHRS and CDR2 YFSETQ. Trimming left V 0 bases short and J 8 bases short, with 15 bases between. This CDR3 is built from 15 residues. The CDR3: CASSLGGGQPEPQHF. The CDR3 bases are TGCGCCAGCAGCTTGGGGGGCGGACAGCCAGAGCCCCAGCATTTT.